This entry features one TCR beta chain sequence. The antigen is unknown. The CDR3 extends 3 residues past the end of the read, so its final part is completed from the germline J gene. V was shortened by 7 bases and J by 3 bases, with 16 bases between the two germline ends. The CDR3 has 15 residues. Germline V CDR1 and CDR2: LNHDA, SQIVND (reference sequence). This entry belongs to a study of T cells in women clearing cervical HPV infection. Overall study: For cases, blood was sampled a median about 140 days after lesion detection, interquartile range roughly 80 to 220 days.

Study outcomes and limitations: CIN3+ cases had significantly higher TCR richness than controls; evenness did not differ. Combining TCR richness with V gene abundances gave roughly 0.84 AUC.

Sequencing used immunoSEQ multiplex PCR; TCRdb keeps in-frame clones, though not all of them. In total, the table holds roughly 30,000 clones. This chain connects TRBV19 to TRBJ1-5; TRBD1 might be the D (6 bases). The sequence came from a woman between 18 and 75 years old with a cervical HPV16 infection that either progressed to CIN3+ or cleared (not recorded which). The sequencing input was blood buffy coat. This chain's CDR3 is CASNGGQNLNQPQHF. The CDR3 bases that were read are TGTGCCAGTAATGGAGGACAGAACCTCAATCAGCCC.